This T cell receptor (beta chain) was recovered during a study of CXCR3-negative and CXCR3-positive naive CD8 T cells. The study's findings and limits: Memory cells showed distinct TRBV-TRBJ patterns, while the two naive subsets matched. Post-cryopreservation CXCR3 expression was partly diminished, and the bulk of assays employed fresh PBMCs. For memory CD8+ cells diversity was much lower, but both naive subsets had comparably high diversity.

CDR3 length equals 14 residues. Germline-derived CDR1 and CDR2 are MNHEY and SMNVEV (reference sequence). Of note for this clonotype: Its antigen is unidentified.

The libraries of TRB cDNA were constructed through 5' RACE using UMI labels. TCRdb re-called the 5' RACE reads and gives one entry per CDR3 protein, without DNA. This repertoire includes about 22,000 distinct CDR3 sequences. Triplicate sorting captured some 290,000 cells each from every CD8+ T cell subset. Sequenced: memory CD8+ T cells from blood. The sequence was obtained from a human donor in good health. Some clones in this sample may be carry-over from other donors' samples. The chain joins TRBV27 to TRBJ2-7; TCRdb picks TRBD1, but there is no DNA to check that call. The CDR3 here is CASSFRGVFYEQYF.